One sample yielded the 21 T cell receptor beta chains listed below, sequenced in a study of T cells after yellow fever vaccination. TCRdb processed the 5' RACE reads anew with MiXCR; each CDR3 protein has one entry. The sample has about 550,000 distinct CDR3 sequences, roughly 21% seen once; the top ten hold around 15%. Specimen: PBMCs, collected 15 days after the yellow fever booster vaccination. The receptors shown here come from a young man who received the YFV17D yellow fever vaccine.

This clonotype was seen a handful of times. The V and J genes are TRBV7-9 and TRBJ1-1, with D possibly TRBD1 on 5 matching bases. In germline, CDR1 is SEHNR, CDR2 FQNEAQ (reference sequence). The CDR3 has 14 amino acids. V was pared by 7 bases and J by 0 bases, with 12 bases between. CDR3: CASTPGRLNTEAFF. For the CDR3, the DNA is TGTGCCAGCACCCCGGGACGGCTGAACACTGAAGCTTTCTTT.

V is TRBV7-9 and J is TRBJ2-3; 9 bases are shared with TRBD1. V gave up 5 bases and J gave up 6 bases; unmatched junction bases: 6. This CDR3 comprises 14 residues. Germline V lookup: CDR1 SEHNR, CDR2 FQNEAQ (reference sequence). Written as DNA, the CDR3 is TGTGCCAGCAGCGTACAGGGGGCGGCGGATACGCAGTATTTT. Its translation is CASSVQGAADTQYF.

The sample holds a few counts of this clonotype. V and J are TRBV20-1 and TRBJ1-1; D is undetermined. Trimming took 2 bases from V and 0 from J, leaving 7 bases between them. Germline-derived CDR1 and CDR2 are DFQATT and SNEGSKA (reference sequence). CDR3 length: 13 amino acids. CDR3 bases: TGCAGTGCTAGATTGGACTTGAACACTGAAGCTTTCTTT. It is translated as CSARLDLNTEAFF.

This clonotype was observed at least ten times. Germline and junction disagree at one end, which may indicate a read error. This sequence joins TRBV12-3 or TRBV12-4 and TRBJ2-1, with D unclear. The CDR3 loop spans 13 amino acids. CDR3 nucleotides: TGTGCCAGCAGCTTAGTTGGCTACAATGAGCAGTTCTTC. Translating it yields CASSLVGYNEQFF.

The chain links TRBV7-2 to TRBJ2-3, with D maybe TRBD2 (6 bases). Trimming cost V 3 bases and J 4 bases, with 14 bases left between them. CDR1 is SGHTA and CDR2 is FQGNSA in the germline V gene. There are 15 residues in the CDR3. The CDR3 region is CASSFGGSVPDTQYF. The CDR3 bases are TGTGCCAGCAGCTTTGGGGGGAGCGTCCCAGATACGCAGTATTTT. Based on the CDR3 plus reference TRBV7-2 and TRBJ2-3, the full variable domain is GAGVSQSPSNKVTEKGKDVELRCDPISGHTALYWYRQSLGQGLEFLIYFQGNSAPDKSGLPSDRFSAERTGGSVSTLTIQRTQQEDSAVYLCASSFGGSVPDTQYFGPGTRLTVL.

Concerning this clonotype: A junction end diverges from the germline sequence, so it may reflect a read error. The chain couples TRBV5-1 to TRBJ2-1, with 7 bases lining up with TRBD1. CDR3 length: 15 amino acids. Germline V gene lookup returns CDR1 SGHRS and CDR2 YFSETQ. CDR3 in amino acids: CASSARQGNNEAQIF. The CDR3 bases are TGCGCCAGCAGCGCTAGACAGGGTAATAATGAAGCGCAGATCTTC.

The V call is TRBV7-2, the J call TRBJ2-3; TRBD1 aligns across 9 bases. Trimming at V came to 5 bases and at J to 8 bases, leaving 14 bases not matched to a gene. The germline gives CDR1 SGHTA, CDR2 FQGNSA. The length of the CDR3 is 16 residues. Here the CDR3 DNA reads TGTGCCAGCAGCCAACGGCCGGGACAGGGAGGTGCTACGCAGTATTTT. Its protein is CASSQRPGQGGATQYF.

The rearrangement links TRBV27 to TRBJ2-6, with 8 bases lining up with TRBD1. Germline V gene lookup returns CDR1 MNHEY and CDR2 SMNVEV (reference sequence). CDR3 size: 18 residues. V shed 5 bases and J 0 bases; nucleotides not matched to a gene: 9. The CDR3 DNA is TGTGCCAGCAGTCCTACCGGGACAGGAGGCTCTGGGGCCAACGTCCTGACTTTC. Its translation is CASSPTGTGGSGANVLTF. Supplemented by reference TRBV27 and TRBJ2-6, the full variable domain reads EAQVTQNPRYLITVTGKKLTVTCSQNMNHEYMSWYRQDPGLGLRQIYYSMNVEVTDKGDVPEGYKVSRKEKRNFPLILESPSPNQTSLYFCASSPTGTGGSGANVLTFGAGSRLTVL.

In DNA form, the CDR3 reads TGTGCCAGCACTCCCGGGACCAACAGGGGGACCCAGTACTTC. Protein: CASTPGTNRGTQYF. The genes are TRBV27 and TRBJ2-5, with TRBD1 identical over 7 bases. Trimming removed 7 bases from V and 7 bases from J; junction bases left unmatched: 12. This CDR3 is built from 14 residues. CDR1 MNHEY and CDR2 SMNVEV come from the germline V gene (reference sequence).

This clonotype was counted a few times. The CDR3, as DNA: TGTGCCAGCAGTTTCGGGAGTATCGGGGAGCTGTTTTTT. Its protein is CASSFGSIGELFF. The chain carries TRBV12-3 or TRBV12-4 and TRBJ2-2, with D tentatively TRBD2 (6 bases). CDR3 length: 13 amino acids. The ends were cut back, 3 bases at V and 7 bases at J, with 9 bases in the middle.

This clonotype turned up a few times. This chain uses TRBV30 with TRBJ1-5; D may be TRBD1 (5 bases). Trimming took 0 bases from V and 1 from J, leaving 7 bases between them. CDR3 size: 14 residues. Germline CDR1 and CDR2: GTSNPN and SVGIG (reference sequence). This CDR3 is CAWSVGDSNQPQHF. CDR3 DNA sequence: TGTGCCTGGAGTGTCGGGGACAGCAATCAGCCCCAGCATTTT.

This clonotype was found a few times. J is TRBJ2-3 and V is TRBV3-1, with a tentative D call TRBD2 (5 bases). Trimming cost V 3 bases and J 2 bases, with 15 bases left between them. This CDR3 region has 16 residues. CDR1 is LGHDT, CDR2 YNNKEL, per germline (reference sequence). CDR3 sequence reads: CASSQKKVGDTDTQYF. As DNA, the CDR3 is TGTGCCAGCAGCCAGAAGAAAGTGGGAGACACAGATACGCAGTATTTT.

CDR3 sequence: CSARDGTYTEAFF. CDR3 DNA sequence: TGCAGTGCTAGAGATGGAACATACACTGAAGCTTTCTTT. The chain combines TRBV20-1 with TRBJ1-1; D not resolved. This CDR3 spans 13 amino acids. Looked up from germline, CDR1 is DFQATT and CDR2 is SNEGSKA (reference sequence). Deletions cut 0 bases from V and 3 bases from J, with 8 bases between.

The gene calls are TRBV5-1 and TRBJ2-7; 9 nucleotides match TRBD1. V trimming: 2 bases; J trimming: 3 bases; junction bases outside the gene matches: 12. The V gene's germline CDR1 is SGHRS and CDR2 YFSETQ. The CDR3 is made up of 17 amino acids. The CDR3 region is CASSFGPPGQGYYEQYF. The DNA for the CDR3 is TGCGCCAGCAGCTTTGGCCCTCCGGGACAGGGTTACTACGAGCAGTACTTC.

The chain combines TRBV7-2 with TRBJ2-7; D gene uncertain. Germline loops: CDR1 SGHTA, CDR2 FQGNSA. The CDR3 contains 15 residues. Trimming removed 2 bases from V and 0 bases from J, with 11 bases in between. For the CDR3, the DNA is TGTGCCAGCAGCTTAAGCCTCCATAGCTCCTACGAGCAGTACTTC. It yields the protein CASSLSLHSSYEQYF.

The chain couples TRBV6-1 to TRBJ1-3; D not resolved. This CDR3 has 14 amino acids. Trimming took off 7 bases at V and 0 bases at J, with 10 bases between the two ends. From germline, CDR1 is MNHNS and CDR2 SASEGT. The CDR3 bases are TGTGCCAGCATCCAGGACCCCTCTGGAAACACCATATATTTT. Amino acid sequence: CASIQDPSGNTIYF.

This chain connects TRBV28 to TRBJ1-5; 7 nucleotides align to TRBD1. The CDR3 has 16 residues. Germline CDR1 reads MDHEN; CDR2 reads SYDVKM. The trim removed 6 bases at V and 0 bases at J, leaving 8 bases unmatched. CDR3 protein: CASRETGPNSNQPQHF. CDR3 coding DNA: TGTGCCAGCAGGGAGACAGGGCCCAATAGCAATCAGCCCCAGCATTTT. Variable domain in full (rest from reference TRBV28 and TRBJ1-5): DVKVTQSSRYLVKRTGEKVFLECVQDMDHENMFWYRQDPGLGLRLIYFSYDVKMKEKGDIPEGYSVSREKKERFSLILESASTNQTSMYLCASRETGPNSNQPQHFGDGTRLSIL.

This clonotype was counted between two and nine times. The CDR3 region has the DNA TGCGCCAGCACGATTGGGAATGAGCAGTTCTTC. Protein product: CASTIGNEQFF. The chain is built from TRBV5-1 and TRBJ2-1, with D unclear. CDR3 length: 11 amino acids. V lost 6 bases, J lost 7 bases, and 8 bases lay in between. CDR1 and CDR2 from the germline V gene are SGHRS and YFSETQ.

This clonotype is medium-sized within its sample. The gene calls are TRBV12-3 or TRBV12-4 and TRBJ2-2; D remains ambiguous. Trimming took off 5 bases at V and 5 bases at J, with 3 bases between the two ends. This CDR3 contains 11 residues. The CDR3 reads CASSGTGELFF. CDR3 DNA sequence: TGTGCCAGCAGTGGAACCGGGGAGCTGTTTTTT.

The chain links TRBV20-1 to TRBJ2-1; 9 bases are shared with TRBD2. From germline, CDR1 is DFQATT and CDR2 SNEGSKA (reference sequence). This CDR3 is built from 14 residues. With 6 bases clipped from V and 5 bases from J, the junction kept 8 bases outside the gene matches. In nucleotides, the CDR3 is TGCAGTGCCACGACTAGCGGAACTAACAATGAGCAGTTCTTC. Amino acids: CSATTSGTNNEQFF.

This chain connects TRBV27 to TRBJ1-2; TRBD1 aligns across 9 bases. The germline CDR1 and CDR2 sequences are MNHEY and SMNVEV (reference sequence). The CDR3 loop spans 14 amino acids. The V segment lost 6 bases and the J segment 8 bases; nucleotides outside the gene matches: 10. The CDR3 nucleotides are TGTGCCAGCAGCCGAGACAGGGGGTTCTGGGGCTACACCTTC. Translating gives CASSRDRGFWGYTF.